This TCR beta chain was documented in a study of blood T cell repertoires in COVID-19. Methods used by the authors: Amplifying reference gene primers gave estimates of nucleated cell counts. Clones were read by immunoSEQ multiplex PCR, and TCRdb kept only the in-frame ones, dropping some. The DNA was the basis for D and trimming; V, J and clone size are from that table. The sample shows nearly 100,000 clones, around 84% of them seen only once. In this sample, this clone turned up once. The CDR3 has 14 amino acids. J lost 8 bases, V lost 4 bases, and 7 bases had no gene match. The germline V gene has CDR1 LGHNA and CDR2 YNFKEQ.

Sequencing was done on a sample of peripheral blood. The TCR comes from a woman aged 55-69 years with acute or convalescent COVID-19. The V gene is TRBV4-2, the J gene TRBJ1-4, with 7 bases matching TRBD1. The CDR3 region has the DNA TGTGCCAGCAGCCCCGGGACAGAACGGGAAAAACTGTTTTTT. It codes for CASSPGTEREKLFF.